This TCR beta chain was sequenced for a study of T cells in Graves' hyperthyroidism and ophthalmopathy. Study information: Staff took peripheral blood when the initial diagnosis was made, before any treatment began. The study's findings and limits: In the blood, most expanded thyroid clonotypes above 0.001 appeared as well.

The CDR3 is made up of 15 amino acids. Germline V lookup: CDR1 SGHAT, CDR2 FQNNGV. The J segment lost 3 bases and the V segment lost 7 bases, leaving 7 bases of the junction unmatched. This clonotype was seen just once. What it binds is unknown. TCR beta CDR3 regions were amplified from RNA transcripts. Carried out on the TCR CDR3, a first-round RT-PCR used the HTBI primer set. From the multiplex PCR reads, TCRdb called clonotypes with MiXCR, one entry per CDR3 protein. The profile shows 250,000 to 350,000 distinct CDR3 sequences, over 15% of them singletons. V gene TRBV11-2 combines with J gene TRBJ2-7, with 12 bases matching TRBD2. This clonotype was sampled from a man between 25 and 39 years old with Graves' hyperthyroidism. Sequenced sample: blood. The CDR3 here is CASNPGTSGFYEQYF. The CDR3 DNA is TGTGCCAGCAACCCCGGGACTAGCGGGTTCTACGAGCAGTACTTC. Complete variable domain (other parts from reference TRBV11-2 and TRBJ2-7): EAGVAQSPRYKIIEKRQSVAFWCNPISGHATLYWYQQILGQGPKLLIQFQNNGVVDDSQLPKDRFSAERLKGVDSTLKIQPAKLEDSAVYLCASNPGTSGFYEQYFGPGTRLTVT.